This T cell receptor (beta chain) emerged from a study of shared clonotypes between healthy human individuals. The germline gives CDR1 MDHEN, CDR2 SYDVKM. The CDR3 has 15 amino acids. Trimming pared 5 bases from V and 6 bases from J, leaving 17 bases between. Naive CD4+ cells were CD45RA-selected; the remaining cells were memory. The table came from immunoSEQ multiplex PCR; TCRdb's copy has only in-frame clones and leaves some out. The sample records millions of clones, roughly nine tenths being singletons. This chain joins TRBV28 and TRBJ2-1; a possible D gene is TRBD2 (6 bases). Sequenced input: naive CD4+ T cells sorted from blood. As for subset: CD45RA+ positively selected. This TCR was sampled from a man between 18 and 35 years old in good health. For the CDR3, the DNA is TGTGCCAGCAGTCTAATTACGGGGGAGCCCAATGAGCAGTTCTTC. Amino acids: CASSLITGEPNEQFF.